Included here is one TCR beta chain sequence, with context. Its specificity is not known. This sample is part of a study of CD8 T cells in ankylosing spondylitis. General study points: Within matched ankylosing spondylitis synovial fluid, disease-linked clones were reportedly significantly enriched. Reports of some motif variants in reactive arthritis synovial fluid and blood predate this one. Researchers report that disease-linked clones proved CD8+ and relatively rare in peripheral blood. Typical of ankylosing spondylitis blood, it appeared, was a TCR beta motif of eight highly homologous variants.

Quantitative barcoded 5'-RACE was used to prepare TCR beta libraries. MiXCR was run by TCRdb on the 5' RACE reads, yielding one entry per CDR3 protein. The data hold about 450,000 distinct CDR3 sequences, with around 26% observed a single time. Sequenced input: blood, either unsorted or a sorted T cell fraction (not recorded which). The receptor comes from a male donor with ankylosing spondylitis.

This CDR3 is CASSLQVNNQPQHF. The CDR3 bases are TGTGCCAGCAGTTTGCAGGTGAACAATCAGCCCCAGCATTTT. The chain carries TRBV12-3 or TRBV12-4 and TRBJ1-5; no definite D call. Trimming cost V 3 bases and J 3 bases, with 9 bases left between them. The CDR3 covers 14 residues.